This T cell receptor (beta chain) was recorded in a study of blood T cells in healthy people across ages. CDR3 length: 15 amino acids. Trimming took 7 bases from V and 6 from J; bases not matched to a gene: 10. Every participating donor contributed roughly 11 milliliters of peripheral blood through a draw. Isolating PBMCs gave at least 6 million of these cells per sample. General study results and limits: Researchers said unsorted PBMCs prevented a conclusive naive versus antigen-experienced comparison. In these data, TCR beta diversity tracked strongly with naive T cell percentage.

Points on this clonotype: The antigen is undetermined.

The authors ran a second PCR of about 6 to 11 cycles using a sample-barcoded 5' primer and a J-beta primer mix. TCRdb processed the 5' RACE reads anew with MiXCR; each CDR3 protein has one entry. The profile shows 780,000 or so distinct CDR3 sequences, roughly 53% of them singletons. The sequence was obtained from a man at least 80 years old in good health. The chain joins TRBV12-3 or TRBV12-4 to TRBJ2-1; 9 nucleotides match TRBD2. The sample taken for sequencing was blood. The CDR3 spells CASTTGLARGNEQFF. The DNA of the CDR3 is TGTGCCAGCACCACCGGACTAGCGAGGGGCAATGAGCAGTTCTTC.